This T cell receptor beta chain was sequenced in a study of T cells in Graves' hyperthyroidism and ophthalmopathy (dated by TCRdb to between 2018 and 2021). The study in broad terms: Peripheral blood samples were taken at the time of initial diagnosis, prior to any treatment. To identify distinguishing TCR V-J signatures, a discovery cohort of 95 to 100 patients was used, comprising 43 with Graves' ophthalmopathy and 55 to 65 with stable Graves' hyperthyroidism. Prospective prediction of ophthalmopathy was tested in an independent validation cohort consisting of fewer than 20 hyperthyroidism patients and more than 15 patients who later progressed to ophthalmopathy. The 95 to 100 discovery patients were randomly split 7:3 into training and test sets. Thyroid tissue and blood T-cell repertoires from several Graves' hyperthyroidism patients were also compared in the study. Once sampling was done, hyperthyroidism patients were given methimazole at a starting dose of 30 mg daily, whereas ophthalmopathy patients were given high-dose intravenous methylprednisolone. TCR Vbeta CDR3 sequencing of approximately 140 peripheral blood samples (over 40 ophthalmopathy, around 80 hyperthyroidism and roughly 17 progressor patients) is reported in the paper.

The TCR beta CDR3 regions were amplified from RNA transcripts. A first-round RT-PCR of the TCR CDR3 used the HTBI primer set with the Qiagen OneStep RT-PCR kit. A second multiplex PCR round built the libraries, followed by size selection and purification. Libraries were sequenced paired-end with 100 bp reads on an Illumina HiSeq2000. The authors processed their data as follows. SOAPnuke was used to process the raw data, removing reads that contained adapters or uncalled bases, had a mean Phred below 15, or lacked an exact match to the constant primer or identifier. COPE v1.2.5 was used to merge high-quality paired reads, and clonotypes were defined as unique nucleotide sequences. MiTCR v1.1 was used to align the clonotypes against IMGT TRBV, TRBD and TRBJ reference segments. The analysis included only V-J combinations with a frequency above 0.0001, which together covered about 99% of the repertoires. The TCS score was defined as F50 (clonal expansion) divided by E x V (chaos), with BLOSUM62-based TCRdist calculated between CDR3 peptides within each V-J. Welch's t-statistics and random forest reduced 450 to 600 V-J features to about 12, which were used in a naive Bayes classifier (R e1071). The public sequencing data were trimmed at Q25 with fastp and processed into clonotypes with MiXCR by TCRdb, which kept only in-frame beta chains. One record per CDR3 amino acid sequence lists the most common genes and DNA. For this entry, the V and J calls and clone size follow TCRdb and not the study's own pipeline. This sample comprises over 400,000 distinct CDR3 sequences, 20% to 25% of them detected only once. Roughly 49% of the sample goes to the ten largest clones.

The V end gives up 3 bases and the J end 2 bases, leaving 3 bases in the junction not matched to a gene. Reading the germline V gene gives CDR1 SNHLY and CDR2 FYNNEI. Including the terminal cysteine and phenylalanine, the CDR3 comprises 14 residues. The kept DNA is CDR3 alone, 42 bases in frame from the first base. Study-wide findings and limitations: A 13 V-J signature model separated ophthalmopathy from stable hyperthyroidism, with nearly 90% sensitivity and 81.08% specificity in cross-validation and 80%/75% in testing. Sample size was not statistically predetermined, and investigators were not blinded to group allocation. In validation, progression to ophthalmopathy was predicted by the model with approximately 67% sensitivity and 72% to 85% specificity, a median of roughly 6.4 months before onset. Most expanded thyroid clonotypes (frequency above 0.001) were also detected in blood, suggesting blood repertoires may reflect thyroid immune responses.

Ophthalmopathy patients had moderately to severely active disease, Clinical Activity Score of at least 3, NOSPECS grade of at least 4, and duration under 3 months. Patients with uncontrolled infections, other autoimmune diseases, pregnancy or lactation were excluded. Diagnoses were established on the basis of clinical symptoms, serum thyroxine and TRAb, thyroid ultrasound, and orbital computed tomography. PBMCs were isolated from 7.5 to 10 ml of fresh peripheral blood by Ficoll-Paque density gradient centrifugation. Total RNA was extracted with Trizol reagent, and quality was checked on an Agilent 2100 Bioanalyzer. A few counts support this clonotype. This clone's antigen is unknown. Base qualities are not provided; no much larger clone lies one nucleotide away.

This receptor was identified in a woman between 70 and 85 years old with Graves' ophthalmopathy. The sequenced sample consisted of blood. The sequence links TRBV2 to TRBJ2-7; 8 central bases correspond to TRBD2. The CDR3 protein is CASSESGRTYEQYF. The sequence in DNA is TGTGCCAGCAGTGAGAGCGGGAGAACCTACGAGCAGTACTTC. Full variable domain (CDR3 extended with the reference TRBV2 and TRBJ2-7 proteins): EPEVTQTPSHQVTQMGQEVILRCVPISNHLYFYWYRQILGQKVEFLVSFYNNEISEKSEIFDDQFSVERPDGSNFTLKIRSTKLEDSAMYFCASSESGRTYEQYFGPGTRLTVT.